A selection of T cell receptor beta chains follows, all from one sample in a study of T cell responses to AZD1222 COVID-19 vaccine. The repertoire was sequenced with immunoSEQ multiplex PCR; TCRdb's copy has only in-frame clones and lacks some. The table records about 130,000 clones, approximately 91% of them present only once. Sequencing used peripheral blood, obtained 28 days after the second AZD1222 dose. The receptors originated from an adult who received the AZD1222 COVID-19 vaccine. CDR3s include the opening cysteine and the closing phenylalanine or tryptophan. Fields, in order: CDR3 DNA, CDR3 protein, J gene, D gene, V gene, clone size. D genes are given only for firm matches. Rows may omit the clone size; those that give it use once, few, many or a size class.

DNA: TGTGCCAGCAGTTACACCCCAGGGATAGGCTATGGCTACACCTTC
CDR3: CASSYTPGIGYGYTF
J: TRBJ1-2
D: NA
V: TRBV6-5
size: NA

DNA: TGTGCCAGTGTACTAGCGGGAGGGCCCGATGAGCAGTTCTTC
CDR3: CASVLAGGPDEQFF
J: TRBJ2-1
D: TRBD2
V: TRBV28
size: NA

DNA: TGTGCCAGCAGTTTACTGGGTGTTAGGGGCAAGCTCTATGGCTACACCTTC
CDR3: CASSLLGVRGKLYGYTF
J: TRBJ1-2
D: NA
V: TRBV27
size: NA

DNA: TGTGCCAGCAGCCTTACTAGCACGGAGACCCAGTACTTC
CDR3: CASSLTSTETQYF
J: TRBJ2-5
D: NA
V: TRBV7-3
size: NA

DNA: TGTGCCTGGAGCCCCGGGGGGGGACAGAATCAGCCCCAGCATTTT
CDR3: CAWSPGGGQNQPQHF
J: TRBJ1-5
D: TRBD1
V: TRBV30
size: NA

DNA: TGTGCCAGCATCCCCCTCGGACAGGGGGCAAGTACTGAAGCTTTCTTT
CDR3: CASIPLGQGASTEAFF
J: TRBJ1-1
D: TRBD1
V: TRBV2
size: NA

DNA: TGTGCCAGCAGCCCCCTGACTAGCGGGTCCTCCTACAATGAGCAGTTCTTC
CDR3: CASSPLTSGSSYNEQFF
J: TRBJ2-1
D: TRBD2
V: TRBV7-9
size: NA

DNA: TGTGCCAGCAGTTTAGTACAGCGACAGACCCAGTACTTC
CDR3: CASSLVQRQTQYF
J: TRBJ2-5
D: NA
V: TRBV6-5
size: once

DNA: TGTGCCAGCCGACAGAGCTTATGGAACACTGAAGCTTTCTTT
CDR3: CASRQSLWNTEAFF
J: TRBJ1-1
D: NA
V: TRBV6-6
size: once

DNA: TGTGCCAGCAGCTGGGGGAGGGGTCGGGGCTACACCTTC
CDR3: CASSWGRGRGYTF
J: TRBJ1-2
D: NA
V: TRBV12-3/TRBV12-4
size: NA

DNA: TGCGCCAGCAGCTTGGCGGGACGGGGCAATCAGCCCCAGCATTTT
CDR3: CASSLAGRGNQPQHF
J: TRBJ1-5
D: NA
V: TRBV5-1
size: NA

DNA: TGTGCCAGCAGCCGGAAAGCAGGGACTAGCGTGTGGGGAGGCGGGGAGCTGTTTTTT
CDR3: CASSRKAGTSVWGGGELFF
J: TRBJ2-2
D: TRBD2
V: TRBV13
size: NA

DNA: TGTGCCATCAAGAGGGGGCCGGGCACTGAAGCTTTCTTT
CDR3: CAIKRGPGTEAFF
J: TRBJ1-1
D: TRBD1
V: TRBV10-3
size: NA

DNA: TGTGCCAGCAGCCCATTAACCGGGACAGGGGGCCTAGAAGCTTTCTTT
CDR3: CASSPLTGTGGLEAFF
J: TRBJ1-1
D: TRBD1
V: TRBV14
size: NA

DNA: TGTGCCAGCTCACGATCCAATGCCGGGGGGGCAGGAGAGACCCAGTACTTC
CDR3: CASSRSNAGGAGETQYF
J: TRBJ2-5
D: TRBD2
V: TRBV18
size: NA

DNA: TGTGCCAGCAGCTTAAATGCACAGGTTAACTATGGCTACACCTTC
CDR3: CASSLNAQVNYGYTF
J: TRBJ1-2
D: NA
V: TRBV5-5
size: NA

DNA: TGCGCCAGCAGCGTACTACCGGGAATTACTAACGAGCAGTACTTC
CDR3: CASSVLPGITNEQYF
J: TRBJ2-7
D: NA
V: TRBV5-1
size: once

DNA: TGTGCCAGCAGCGGGGGACTAGCGGGAGGGCACTACTACAATGAGCAGTTCTTC
CDR3: CASSGGLAGGHYYNEQFF
J: TRBJ2-1
D: TRBD2
V: TRBV2
size: NA

DNA: TGTGCCACCAGTGATCCGGGACTAAGCGGGGCCACAGATACGCAGTATTTT
CDR3: CATSDPGLSGATDTQYF
J: TRBJ2-3
D: TRBD2
V: TRBV24-1
size: NA

DNA: TGTGCCAGCAGCCCCCTCGGACCCAACACTGAAGCTTTCTTT
CDR3: CASSPLGPNTEAFF
J: TRBJ1-1
D: NA
V: TRBV11-2
size: NA

DNA: TGTGCCAGCAGCCGAGATCCAGATACGCAGTATTTT
CDR3: CASSRDPDTQYF
J: TRBJ2-3
D: NA
V: TRBV5-8
size: NA

DNA: TGCAGCGTTGAATACGGACAGTCGGCTTTCTTT
CDR3: CSVEYGQSAFF
J: TRBJ1-1
D: NA
V: TRBV29-1
size: NA

DNA: TGCAGTGCTAGTGGCAGGGGCCAAGAGACCCAGTACTTC
CDR3: CSASGRGQETQYF
J: TRBJ2-5
D: NA
V: TRBV20-1
size: NA

DNA: TGTGCCAGCAGTGTCAGGGACGGGAACACCGGGGAGCTGTTTTTT
CDR3: CASSVRDGNTGELFF
J: TRBJ2-2
D: NA
V: TRBV2
size: NA

DNA: TGTGCCAGCAGCCCCCAAACAGGACCTTCCTATGGCTACACCTTC
CDR3: CASSPQTGPSYGYTF
J: TRBJ1-2
D: NA
V: TRBV11-2
size: NA

DNA: TGTGCCAGCAGCGTAGAAGAGAGAGAGCAGTACTTC
CDR3: CASSVEEREQYF
J: TRBJ2-7
D: NA
V: TRBV9
size: NA

DNA: TGCGCCAGCAGCCAAGAACAGGTGCGGCCCCAGCATTTT
CDR3: CASSQEQVRPQHF
J: TRBJ1-5
D: NA
V: TRBV4-1
size: NA

DNA: TGTGCCAGCAGTTTATCCTACAGGATAAATCAGCCCCAGCATTTT
CDR3: CASSLSYRINQPQHF
J: TRBJ1-5
D: NA
V: TRBV27
size: NA

DNA: TGTGCCAGCAGTTACCCTTATAGCGGGGCCGGGGAGCTGTTTTTT
CDR3: CASSYPYSGAGELFF
J: TRBJ2-2
D: TRBD2
V: TRBV6-6
size: NA

DNA: TGTGCCAGCAGCCAAGATTACGGTGGCACTGAAGCTTTCTTT
CDR3: CASSQDYGGTEAFF
J: TRBJ1-1
D: NA
V: TRBV3-1/TRBV3-2
size: NA

DNA: TGTGCCAGCAGCTCGACTAGCGGGAGGTACAATGAGCAGTTCTTC
CDR3: CASSSTSGRYNEQFF
J: TRBJ2-1
D: TRBD2
V: TRBV7-2
size: NA

DNA: TGTGCCAGCAGCCGAACCCAGACAACTAATGAAAAACTGTTTTTT
CDR3: CASSRTQTTNEKLFF
J: TRBJ1-4
D: NA
V: TRBV3-1/TRBV3-2
size: NA

DNA: TGTGCCAGCAAGGACAGCTCCTACGAGCAGTACTTC
CDR3: CASKDSSYEQYF
J: TRBJ2-7
D: NA
V: TRBV2
size: once